This T cell receptor (beta chain) was obtained from a study of blood T cell repertoires in COVID-19. Trimming at V came to 7 bases and at J to 3 bases, leaving 7 bases not matched to a gene. Germline V gene sequence: CDR1 MDHEN, CDR2 SYDVKM. CDR3 size: 14 residues. Under the authors' procedure: Amplified reference gene primers provided the basis for estimating nucleated cell counts. Profiling relied on immunoSEQ multiplex PCR, and the TCRdb table lists in-frame clones only, not all of them. That table gives V, J and clone size, and the DNA gave D and trimming. The sample holds about 190,000 clones, around four fifths seen once.

Sequenced sample: peripheral blood. The receptor was isolated from a woman in her seventies with active or convalescent COVID-19. The chain joins TRBV28 to TRBJ2-7, with 9 bases identical to TRBD1. CDR3 sequence: CASTGTGPFYEQYF. CDR3 nucleotides: TGTGCCAGCACCGGGACAGGGCCCTTCTACGAGCAGTACTTC.